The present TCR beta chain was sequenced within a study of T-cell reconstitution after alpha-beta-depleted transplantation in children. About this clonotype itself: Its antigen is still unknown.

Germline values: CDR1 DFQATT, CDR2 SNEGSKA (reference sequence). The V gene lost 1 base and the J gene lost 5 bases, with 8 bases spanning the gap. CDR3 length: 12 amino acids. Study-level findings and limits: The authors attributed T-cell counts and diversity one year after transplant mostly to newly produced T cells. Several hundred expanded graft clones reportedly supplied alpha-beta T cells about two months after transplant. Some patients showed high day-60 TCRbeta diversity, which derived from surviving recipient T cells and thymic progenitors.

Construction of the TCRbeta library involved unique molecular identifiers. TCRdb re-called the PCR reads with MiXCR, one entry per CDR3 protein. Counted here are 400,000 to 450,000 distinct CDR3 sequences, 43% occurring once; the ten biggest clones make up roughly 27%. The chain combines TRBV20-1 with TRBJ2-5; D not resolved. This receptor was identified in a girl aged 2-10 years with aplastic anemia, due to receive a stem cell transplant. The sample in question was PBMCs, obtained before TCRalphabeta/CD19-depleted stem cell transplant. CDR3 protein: CSARGPPETQYF. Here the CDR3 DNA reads TGCAGTGCTAGAGGTCCTCCTGAGACCCAGTACTTC.